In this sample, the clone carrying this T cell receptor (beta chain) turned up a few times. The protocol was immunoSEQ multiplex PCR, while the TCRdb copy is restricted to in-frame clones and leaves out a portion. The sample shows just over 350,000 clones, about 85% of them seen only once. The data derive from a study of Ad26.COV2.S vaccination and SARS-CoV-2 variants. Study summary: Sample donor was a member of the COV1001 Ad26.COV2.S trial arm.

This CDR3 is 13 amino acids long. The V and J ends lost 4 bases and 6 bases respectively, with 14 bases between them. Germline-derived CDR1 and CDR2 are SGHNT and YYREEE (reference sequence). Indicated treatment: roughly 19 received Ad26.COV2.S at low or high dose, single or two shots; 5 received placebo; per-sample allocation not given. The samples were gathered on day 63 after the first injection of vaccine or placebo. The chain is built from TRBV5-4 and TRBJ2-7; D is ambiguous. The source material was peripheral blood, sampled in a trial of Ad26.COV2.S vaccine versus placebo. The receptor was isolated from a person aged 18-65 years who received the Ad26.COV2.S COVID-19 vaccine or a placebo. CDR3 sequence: CASSPHPESEQYF. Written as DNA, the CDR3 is TGTGCCAGCAGCCCCCACCCCGAGTCCGAGCAGTACTTC.